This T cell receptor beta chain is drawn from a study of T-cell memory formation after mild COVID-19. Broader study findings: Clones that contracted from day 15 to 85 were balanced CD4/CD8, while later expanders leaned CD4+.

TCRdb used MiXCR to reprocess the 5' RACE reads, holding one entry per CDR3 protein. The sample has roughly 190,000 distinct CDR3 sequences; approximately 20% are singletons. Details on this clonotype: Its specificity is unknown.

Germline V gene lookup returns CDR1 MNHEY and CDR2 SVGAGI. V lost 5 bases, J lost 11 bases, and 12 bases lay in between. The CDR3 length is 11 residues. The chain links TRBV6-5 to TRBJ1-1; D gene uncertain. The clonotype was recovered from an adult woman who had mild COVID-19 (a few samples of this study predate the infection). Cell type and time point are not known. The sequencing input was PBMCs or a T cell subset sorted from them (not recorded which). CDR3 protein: CASSRLTVAFF. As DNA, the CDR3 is TGTGCCAGCAGTCGGCTAACGGTCGCTTTCTTT.